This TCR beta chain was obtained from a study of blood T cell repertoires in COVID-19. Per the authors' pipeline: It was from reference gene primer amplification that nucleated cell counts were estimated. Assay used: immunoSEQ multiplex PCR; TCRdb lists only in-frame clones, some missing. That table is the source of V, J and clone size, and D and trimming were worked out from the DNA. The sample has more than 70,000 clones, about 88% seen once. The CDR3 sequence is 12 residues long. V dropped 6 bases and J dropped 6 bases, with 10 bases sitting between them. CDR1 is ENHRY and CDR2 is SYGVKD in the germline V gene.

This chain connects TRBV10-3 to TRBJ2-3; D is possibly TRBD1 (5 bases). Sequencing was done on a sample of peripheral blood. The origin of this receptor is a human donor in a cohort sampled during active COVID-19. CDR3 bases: TGTGCCATCAGCGTCCAGGGTGATACGCAGTATTTT. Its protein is CAISVQGDTQYF.